The 30 T cell receptor beta chains below all came from one sample that was sequenced in a study of OX40 agonist ivuxolimab in advanced cancers. Sequenced by immunoSEQ multiplex PCR; TCRdb stores in-frame clones only, minus some. Counted here are fewer than 90,000 clones, more than 70% occurring once; the ten biggest clones make up around 0.3%. The specimen comprised CD4+ or CD8+ T cells sorted from blood, sampled in a trial of the OX40 agonist ivuxolimab. The receptor set was obtained from an adult with an advanced solid tumor such as melanoma, head and neck, liver or kidney cancer.

The chain uses TRBV6-5 and TRBJ1-1, with 8 bases lining up with TRBD1. Germline V gene lookup returns CDR1 MNHEY and CDR2 SVGAGI. Trimming cost V 6 bases and J 4 bases; bases outside gene matches: 7. The CDR3 loop spans 14 amino acids. In DNA, the CDR3 is TGTGCCAGCAGGACAGGGGAGTTTGCCACTGAAGCTTTCTTT. Translated: CASRTGEFATEAFF.

V is TRBV27 and J is TRBJ2-7, with TRBD1 matching over 9 bases. Germline V gene lookup returns CDR1 MNHEY and CDR2 SMNVEV (reference sequence). Losses at the gene ends were 6 bases for V and 7 bases for J; bases not matched to a gene: 13. This CDR3 spans 15 amino acids. The CDR3 region has the DNA TGTGCCAGCAGCCTACCGGGACAGGGATTAAGGGAGCAGTACTTC. It yields the protein CASSLPGQGLREQYF.

The gene calls are TRBV25-1 and TRBJ1-5; D may be TRBD1 (5 bases). V lost 2 bases and J lost 6, with 11 bases in between. In germline, CDR1 is MGHDK, CDR2 SYGVNS. CDR3 length: 14 residues. The CDR3, as DNA: TGTGCCAGCAGTGAAATGACAGTCTTTCAGCCCCAGCATTTT. Translating gives CASSEMTVFQPQHF.

CDR3 amino acids: CASSVDRTRQFF. The CDR3 coding sequence is TGTGCCAGCAGCGTAGATAGGACCCGGCAGTTTTTT. This chain connects TRBV9 to TRBJ1-4; D remains ambiguous. With 0 bases removed from V and 16 bases from J, the gap between germline ends came to 13 bases. Germline CDR1 and CDR2: SGDLS and YYNGEE. This CDR3 contains 12 residues.

J is TRBJ2-2 and V is TRBV4-1; D call uncertain. CDR1 MGHRA and CDR2 YSYEKL come from the germline V gene. The CDR3 runs 14 residues. Trimming took 0 bases from V and 6 from J, leaving 8 bases between them. Here the CDR3 DNA reads TGCGCCAGCAGCCAAGATCGAAGGTCCGGGGAGCTGTTTTTT. Residues: CASSQDRRSGELFF.

The chain links TRBV30 to TRBJ1-5; D may be TRBD1 (6 bases). This CDR3 has 20 amino acids. Trimming cost V 0 bases and J 2 bases, with 26 bases left between them. Germline CDR1 reads GTSNPN; CDR2 reads SVGIG (reference sequence). In nucleotides, the CDR3 is TGTGCCTGGAGTGTAACTAGGGAAACAGGGTTGGCAGGGGGCAATCAGCCCCAGCATTTT. Its translation is CAWSVTRETGLAGGNQPQHF. Full variable domain (rest looked up from reference TRBV30 and TRBJ1-5): SQTIHQWPATLVQPVGSPLSLECTVEGTSNPNLYWYRQAAGRGLQLLFYSVGIGQISSEVPQNLSASRPQDRQFILSSKKLLLSDSGFYLCAWSVTRETGLAGGNQPQHFGDGTRLSIL.

The V gene is TRBV5-1, the J gene TRBJ2-7; 7 nucleotides match TRBD2. CDR1 and CDR2 from the germline V gene are SGHRS and YFSETQ. V gave up 4 bases and J gave up 3 bases; unmatched junction bases: 10. This CDR3 contains 15 residues. CDR3 coding DNA: TGCGCCAGCAGCCCCACGGGGAGGGATTTCTACGAGCAGTACTTC. Protein product: CASSPTGRDFYEQYF.

The chain uses TRBV10-3 and TRBJ2-3; perhaps D is TRBD1 or TRBD2 (6 bases each). Trimming left V 0 bases short and J 2 bases short, with 12 bases between. Germline values: CDR1 ENHRY, CDR2 SYGVKD. The CDR3 extends over 16 amino acids. This CDR3 is CAISESTGAVTDTQYF. CDR3 sequence (DNA): TGTGCCATCAGTGAGTCGACGGGGGCGGTCACAGATACGCAGTATTTT.

V and J are TRBV6-1 and TRBJ1-5; 9 bases are a match to TRBD1. The germline CDR1 and CDR2 sequences are MNHNS and SASEGT. Trimming cost V 4 bases and J 1 base; bases outside gene matches: 5. This CDR3 region has 16 residues. The CDR3 region has the DNA TGTGCCAGCAGTGGGACAGGGGTAGCAAGCAATCAGCCCCAGCATTTT. It translates to CASSGTGVASNQPQHF.

The chain links TRBV10-3 to TRBJ2-1; 8 bases are shared with TRBD1. This CDR3 contains 12 residues. Unmatched junction bases numbered 3, after V lost 6 bases and J lost 8 bases. Germline V gene sequence: CDR1 ENHRY, CDR2 SYGVKD. The CDR3 loop is CAISSTGDEQFF. Here the CDR3 DNA reads TGTGCCATCAGCTCGACAGGGGATGAGCAGTTCTTC.

The V and J genes are TRBV11-2 and TRBJ2-3, with TRBD2 matching over 9 bases. J was trimmed by 6 bases and V by 1 base; bases with no gene match: 8. The V gene's germline CDR1 is SGHAT and CDR2 FQNNGV. This CDR3 region has 16 residues. CDR3 DNA: TGTGCCAGCAGCTTAGCTAGCGGGGAGGCCGAGGATACGCAGTATTTT. Amino acid sequence: CASSLASGEAEDTQYF. The full variable domain, its missing parts supplied by reference TRBV11-2 and TRBJ2-3, is EAGVAQSPRYKIIEKRQSVAFWCNPISGHATLYWYQQILGQGPKLLIQFQNNGVVDDSQLPKDRFSAERLKGVDSTLKIQPAKLEDSAVYLCASSLASGEAEDTQYFGPGTRLTVL.

Regarding this clone: Other DNA sequences from this sample encode an identical CDR3 as well. The rearrangement links TRBV5-1 to TRBJ2-7; D unclear. V lost 2 bases, J lost 5 bases, and 11 bases lay in between. The CDR3 extends over 13 amino acids. Germline V gene lookup returns CDR1 SGHRS and CDR2 YFSETQ. CDR3 nucleotides: TGCGCCAGCAGCTTAAGTCAGGACCACGAGCAGTACTTC. It specifies CASSLSQDHEQYF.

The chain links TRBV11-2 to TRBJ1-2; D not resolved. The CDR3 consists of 12 residues. The germline gives CDR1 SGHAT, CDR2 FQNNGV. The ends were cut back, 1 base at V and 13 bases at J, with 13 bases in the middle. CDR3 DNA sequence: TGTGCCAGCAGCTTAGGCCTGGGATTTACCACCTTC. Translating gives CASSLGLGFTTF.

The chain links TRBV10-3 to TRBJ1-2, with 9 nucleotides matching TRBD1. The CDR3 loop spans 15 amino acids. V trimming: 6 bases; J trimming: 3 bases; junction bases outside the gene matches: 8. From germline, CDR1 is ENHRY and CDR2 SYGVKD. This chain's CDR3 is CAISTPDRGDYGYTF. The DNA for the CDR3 is TGTGCCATCAGCACGCCGGACAGGGGAGACTATGGCTACACCTTC.

The chain employs TRBV28 and TRBJ2-1; no definite D call. The ends were cut back, 5 bases at V and 5 bases at J, with 4 bases in the middle. This CDR3 spans 11 amino acids. The V gene's germline CDR1 is MDHEN and CDR2 SYDVKM. The CDR3 region is CASSLNNEQFF. In DNA, the CDR3 is TGTGCCAGCAGTCTCAACAATGAGCAGTTCTTC.

V gene TRBV25-1 combines with J gene TRBJ1-3; D is ambiguous. Between the trimmed V and J ends, which lost 6 bases and 1 base, there was a span of 13 bases. Per the germline V gene, CDR1 is MGHDK and CDR2 is SYGVNS. The CDR3 covers 15 residues. The CDR3 loop reads CASSFLGPSGNTIYF. The CDR3 nucleotides read TGTGCCAGCAGCTTTTTGGGCCCTTCTGGAAACACCATATATTTT.

Written as DNA, the CDR3 is TGTGCCAGTAGTAGGCCGATAGGGGCTTACTACGAGCAGTACTTC. Translated: CASSRPIGAYYEQYF. The rearrangement uses TRBV19 and TRBJ2-7; D possibly corresponds to TRBD1 (5 bases). There are 15 residues in the CDR3. The V end was cut by 4 bases, the J end by 3 bases, with 16 bases between. The germline gives CDR1 LNHDA, CDR2 SQIVND (reference sequence).

J is TRBJ1-1 and V is TRBV21-1; the table names TRBD1, a call not compared with the DNA. TRBV21-1 corresponds to a pseudogene. The CDR3 spans 17 residues. CDR3: CASSKGRGQGAGTEAFF. The CDR3 DNA follows: TGTGCCAGCAGCAAAGGGCGGGGACAGGGCGCGGGAACTGAAGCTTTCTTT.

The chain joins TRBV9 to TRBJ2-5; TRBD1 might be the D (6 bases). The CDR3 extends over 16 amino acids. V lost 2 bases and J lost 9, with 23 bases in between. The germline CDR1 and CDR2 sequences are SGDLS and YYNGEE. CDR3 DNA: TGTGCCAGCAGCGTTAGGGACAACCCAAATCGCGCGGCCCAGTACTTC. Translated: CASSVRDNPNRAAQYF.

The gene calls are TRBV18 and TRBJ2-3; D possibly corresponds to TRBD2 (5 bases). The CDR3 has 12 residues. Germline assignment: CDR1 KGHSH and CDR2 LQKENI. V lost 2 bases to trimming and J lost 6 bases, with 6 bases between them. Here the CDR3 reads CASSPSGDTQYF. In DNA form, the CDR3 reads TGTGCCAGCTCACCATCGGGGGATACGCAGTATTTT.

This rearrangement joins TRBV15 to TRBJ2-3; D is unresolved. V lost 4 bases and J lost 4, with 6 bases in between. Germline lookup yields CDR1 LNHNV and CDR2 YYDKDF (reference sequence). CDR3 length equals 12 residues. CDR3 bases: TGTGCCACCAGCACTCTCCCAGATACGCAGTATTTT. Translated: CATSTLPDTQYF. Filled out from reference TRBV15 and TRBJ2-3, the complete variable domain reads DAMVIQNPRYQVTQFGKPVTLSCSQTLNHNVMYWYQQKSSQAPKLLFHYYDKDFNNEADTPDNFQSRRPNTSFCFLDIRSPGLGDTAMYLCATSTLPDTQYFGPGTRLTVL.

This sequence joins TRBV6-6 and TRBJ1-5; no clear D. Trimming shortened V by 7 bases and J by 0 bases, and 13 bases separated the two germline ends. The germline gives CDR1 MNHNY, CDR2 SVGAGI (reference sequence). The CDR3 contains 15 residues. DNA of the CDR3: TGTGCCAGCATGCCCCTGCCCTATAGCAATCAGCCCCAGCATTTT. Protein: CASMPLPYSNQPQHF.

V is TRBV19 and J is TRBJ1-5, with 10 bases aligning to TRBD1. With 5 bases clipped from V and 6 bases from J, the junction kept 7 bases outside the gene matches. The CDR3 runs to 15 residues. Germline CDR1 reads LNHDA; CDR2 reads SQIVND (reference sequence). The CDR3 is CASSSTGGPSQPQHF. As DNA, the CDR3 is TGTGCCAGTAGTTCGACAGGGGGCCCTAGTCAGCCCCAGCATTTT.

The chain has TRBV10-2 and TRBJ1-6; 9 bases fit TRBD1. The CDR3 runs 15 residues. The J segment lost 8 bases and the V segment lost 1 base, leaving 3 bases of the junction unmatched. Germline V lookup: CDR1 WSHSY, CDR2 SAAADI. This CDR3 is CASSEFRTGDSPLHF. In nucleotides, the CDR3 is TGCGCCAGCAGTGAGTTTAGGACAGGGGATTCACCCCTCCACTTT.

The chain joins TRBV11-2 to TRBJ2-7; possible D gene TRBD2, 5 bases. CDR1 and CDR2 (germline): SGHAT, FQNNGV. V lost 4 bases, J lost 1 base, and 11 bases lay in between. This CDR3 has 14 residues. This CDR3 reads CASSSSRGSYEQYF. The CDR3 nucleotides read TGTGCCAGCAGCTCCTCTCGGGGATCCTACGAGCAGTACTTC.

The genes are TRBV7-8 and TRBJ1-5; 10 bases are shared with TRBD1. Germline V gene data show CDR1 as SGHVS and CDR2 as FQNEAQ. Unmatched junction bases numbered 9, after V lost 5 bases and J lost 2 bases. This CDR3 spans 17 amino acids. Here the CDR3 DNA reads TGTGCCAGCAGCGCCGACAGGGGGCGCGTCGGCAATCAGCCCCAGCATTTT. Translation gives CASSADRGRVGNQPQHF.

The rearrangement links TRBV19 to TRBJ1-5; the D is unclear. The V gene lost 5 bases and the J gene lost 5 bases, with 10 bases spanning the gap. The CDR3 totals 13 residues. Germline V CDR1 and CDR2: LNHDA, SQIVND (reference sequence). In DNA form, the CDR3 reads TGTGCCAGTAGTGAACAGAAGGATCAGCCCCAGCATTTT. Translation gives CASSEQKDQPQHF. The entire variable domain, with the rest obtained from reference TRBV19 and TRBJ1-5, is as follows: DGGITQSPKYLFRKEGQNVTLSCEQNLNHDAMYWYRQDPGQGLRLIYYSQIVNDFQKGDIAEGYSVSREKKESFPLTVTSAQKNPTAFYLCASSEQKDQPQHFGDGTRLSIL.

The CDR3 sequence is CASSPIMDGNTEAFF. The DNA for the CDR3 is TGCGCCAGCAGCCCGATCATGGACGGCAACACTGAAGCTTTCTTT. V and J are TRBV5-1 and TRBJ1-1; D unclear. V gave up 4 bases and J gave up 2 bases, with 15 bases separating them. CDR3 length: 15 amino acids. CDR1 and CDR2 from the germline V gene are SGHRS and YFSETQ.

The chain has TRBV6-6 and TRBJ1-5, with D tentatively TRBD1 (6 bases). Germline V gene sequence: CDR1 MNHNY, CDR2 SVGAGI (reference sequence). Between the trimmed V and J ends, which lost 7 bases and 5 bases, there was a span of 15 bases. The CDR3 consists of 14 residues. The CDR3 here is CASIFGQNHQPQHF. The CDR3 bases are TGTGCCAGCATCTTCGGACAGAACCATCAGCCCCAGCATTTT.

The chain joins TRBV19 to TRBJ2-7, with 8 bases matching TRBD1. The CDR3 has 18 amino acids. The germline V gene has CDR1 LNHDA and CDR2 SQIVND (reference sequence). Trimming removed 3 bases from V and 4 bases from J; junction bases left unmatched: 17. CDR3 nucleotide sequence: TGTGCCAGTAGTATTCTGGTGGCAGGGGGCGCGTGGAATTACGAGCAGTACTTC. Amino acids: CASSILVAGGAWNYEQYF.